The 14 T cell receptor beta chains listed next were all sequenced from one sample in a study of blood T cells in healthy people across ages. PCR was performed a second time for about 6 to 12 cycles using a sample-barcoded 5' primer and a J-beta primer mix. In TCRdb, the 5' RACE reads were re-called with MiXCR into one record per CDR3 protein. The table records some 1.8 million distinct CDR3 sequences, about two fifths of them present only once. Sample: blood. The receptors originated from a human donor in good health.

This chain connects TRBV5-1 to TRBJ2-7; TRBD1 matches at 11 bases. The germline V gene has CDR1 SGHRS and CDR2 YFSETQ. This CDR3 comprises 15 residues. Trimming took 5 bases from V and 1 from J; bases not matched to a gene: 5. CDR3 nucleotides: TGCGCCAGCAGGACCGGGACAGGGGGGTCCTACGAGCAGTACTTC. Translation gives CASRTGTGGSYEQYF.

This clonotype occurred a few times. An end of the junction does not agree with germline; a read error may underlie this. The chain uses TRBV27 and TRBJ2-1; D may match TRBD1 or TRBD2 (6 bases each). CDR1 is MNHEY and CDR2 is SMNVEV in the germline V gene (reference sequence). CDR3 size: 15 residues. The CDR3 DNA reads TGTACCAGCAGTTGGGGGGCCCCCGCCTACAATGAGCAGTTCTTC. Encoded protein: CTSSWGAPAYNEQFF.

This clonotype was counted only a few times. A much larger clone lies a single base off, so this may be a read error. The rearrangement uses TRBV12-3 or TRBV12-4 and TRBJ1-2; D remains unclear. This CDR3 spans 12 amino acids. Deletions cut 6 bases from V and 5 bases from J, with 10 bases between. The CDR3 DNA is TGTGCCAGCAGCGGACGTCATTATGGCTACACCTTC. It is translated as CASSGRHYGYTF.

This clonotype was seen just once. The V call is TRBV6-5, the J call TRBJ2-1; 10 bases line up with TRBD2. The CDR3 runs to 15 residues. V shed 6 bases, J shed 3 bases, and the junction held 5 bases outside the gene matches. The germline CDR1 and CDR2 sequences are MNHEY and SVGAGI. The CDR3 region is CASRDSGGFYNEQFF. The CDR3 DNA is TGTGCCAGCAGAGATAGCGGGGGGTTCTACAATGAGCAGTTCTTC.

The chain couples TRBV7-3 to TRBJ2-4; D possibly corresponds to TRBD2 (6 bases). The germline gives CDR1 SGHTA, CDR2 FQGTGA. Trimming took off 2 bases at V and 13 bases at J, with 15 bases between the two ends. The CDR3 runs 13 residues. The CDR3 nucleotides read TGTGCCAGCAGCTTAGATGGCGGGAAGGAGCAGTACTTC. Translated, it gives CASSLDGGKEQYF.

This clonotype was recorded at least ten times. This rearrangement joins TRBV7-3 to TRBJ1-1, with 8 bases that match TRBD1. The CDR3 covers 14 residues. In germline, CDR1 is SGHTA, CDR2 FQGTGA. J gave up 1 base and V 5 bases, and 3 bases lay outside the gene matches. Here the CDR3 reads CASSQGTGNTEAFF. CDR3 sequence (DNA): TGTGCCAGCAGCCAAGGGACAGGGAACACTGAAGCTTTCTTT.

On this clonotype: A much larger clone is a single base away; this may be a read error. This chain's CDR3 is CASSNLATGGFRANVLTF. The CDR3 nucleotides are TGTGCCAGCTCAAATCTCGCGACAGGGGGCTTTAGGGCCAACGTCCTGACTTTC. V gene TRBV18 combines with J gene TRBJ2-6, with TRBD1 matching 10 bases. From germline, CDR1 is KGHSH and CDR2 LQKENI. The trim removed 5 bases at V and 5 bases at J, leaving 12 bases unmatched. The CDR3 is 18 amino acids.

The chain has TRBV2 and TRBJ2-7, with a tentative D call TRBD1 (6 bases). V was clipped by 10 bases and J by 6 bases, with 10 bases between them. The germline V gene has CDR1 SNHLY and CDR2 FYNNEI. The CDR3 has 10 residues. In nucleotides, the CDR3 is TGTGCCATACAGGGCATCGAGCAGTACTTC. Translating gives CAIQGIEQYF.

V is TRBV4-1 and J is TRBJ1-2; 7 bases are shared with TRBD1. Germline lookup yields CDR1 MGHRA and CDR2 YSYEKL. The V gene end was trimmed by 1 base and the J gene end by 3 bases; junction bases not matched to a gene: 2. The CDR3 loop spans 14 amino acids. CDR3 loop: CASSQVGTDYGYTF. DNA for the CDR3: TGCGCCAGCAGCCAAGTGGGGACAGACTATGGCTACACCTTC.

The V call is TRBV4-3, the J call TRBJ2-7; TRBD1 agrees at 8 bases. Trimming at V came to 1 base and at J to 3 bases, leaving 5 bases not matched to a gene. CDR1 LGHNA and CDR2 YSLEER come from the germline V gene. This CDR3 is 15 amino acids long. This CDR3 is CASSQGTGQVYEQYF. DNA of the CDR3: TGCGCCAGCAGCCAAGGTACGGGACAGGTCTACGAGCAGTACTTC.

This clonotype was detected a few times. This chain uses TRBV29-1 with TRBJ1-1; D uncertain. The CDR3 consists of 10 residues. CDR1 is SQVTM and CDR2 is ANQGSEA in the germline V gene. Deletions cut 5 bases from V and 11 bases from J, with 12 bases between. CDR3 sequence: CSVLGAEAFF. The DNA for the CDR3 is TGCAGCGTTTTAGGAGCGGAGGCTTTCTTT.

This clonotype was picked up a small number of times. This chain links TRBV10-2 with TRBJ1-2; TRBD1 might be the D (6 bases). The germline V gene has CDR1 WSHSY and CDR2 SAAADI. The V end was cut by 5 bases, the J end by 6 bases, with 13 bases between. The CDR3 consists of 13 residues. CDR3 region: CASSTGAWDGYTF. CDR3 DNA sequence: TGCGCCAGCAGTACGGGGGCGTGGGATGGCTACACCTTC.

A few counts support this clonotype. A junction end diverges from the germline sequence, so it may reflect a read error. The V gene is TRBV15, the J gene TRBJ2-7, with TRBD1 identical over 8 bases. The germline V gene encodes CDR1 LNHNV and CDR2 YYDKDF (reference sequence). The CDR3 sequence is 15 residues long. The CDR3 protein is CTTSSVLTGVYEQYF. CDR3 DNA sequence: TGTACCACCAGCAGTGTTTTGACAGGGGTTTACGAGCAGTACTTC.

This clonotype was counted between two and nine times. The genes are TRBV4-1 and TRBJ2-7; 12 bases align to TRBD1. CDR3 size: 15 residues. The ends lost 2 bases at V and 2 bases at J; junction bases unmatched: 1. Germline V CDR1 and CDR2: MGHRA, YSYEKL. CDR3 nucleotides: TGCGCCAGCAGCCAAAGGGACAGGGGGCCCTACGAGCAGTACTTC. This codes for CASSQRDRGPYEQYF.